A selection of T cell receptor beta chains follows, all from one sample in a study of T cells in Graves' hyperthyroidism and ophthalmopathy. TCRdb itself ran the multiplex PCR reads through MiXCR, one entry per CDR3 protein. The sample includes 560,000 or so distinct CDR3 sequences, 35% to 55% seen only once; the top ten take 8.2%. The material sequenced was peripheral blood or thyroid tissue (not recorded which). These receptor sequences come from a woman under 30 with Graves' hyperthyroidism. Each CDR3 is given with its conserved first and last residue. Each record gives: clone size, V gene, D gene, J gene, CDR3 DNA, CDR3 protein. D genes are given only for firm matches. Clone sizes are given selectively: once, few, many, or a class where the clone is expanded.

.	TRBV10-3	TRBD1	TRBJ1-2	TGTGCCATCAGCACAGAGCACAACAGGGGTTATGGCTACACCTTC	CAISTEHNRGYGYTF
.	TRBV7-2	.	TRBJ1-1	TGTGCCAGCTCATCTCCCTCCTGGAACACTGAAGCTTTCTTT	CASSSPSWNTEAFF
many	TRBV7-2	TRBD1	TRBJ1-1	TGTGCCAGCAGTTTCGGACAGGGGGGAGCTTTCTTT	CASSFGQGGAFF
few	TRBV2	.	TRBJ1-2	TGTGCCAGCAGTGAAGAAACGACCGGTTATGGCTACACCTTC	CASSEETTGYGYTF
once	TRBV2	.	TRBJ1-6	TGTGCCAGCAGTGAAGAGGCCGGGAATTCACCCCTCCACTTT	CASSEEAGNSPLHF
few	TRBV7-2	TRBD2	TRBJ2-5	TGTGCCAGCAGCTCTATCTTTGGGAGGGCCGGGGAGACCCAGTACTTC	CASSSIFGRAGETQYF
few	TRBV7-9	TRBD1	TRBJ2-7	TGTGCCAGCAGGACCGGACAGGTGGGATACGAGCAGTACTTC	CASRTGQVGYEQYF
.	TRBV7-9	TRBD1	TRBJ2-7	TGTGCCAGCAGCGCACTACCATCCGGGACAGGGGGCGGGTACGAGCAGTACTTC	CASSALPSGTGGGYEQYF
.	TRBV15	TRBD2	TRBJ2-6	TGTGCCACCAGCGAACTAGCGGGAGGGCCCAACGTCCTGACTTTC	CATSELAGGPNVLTF
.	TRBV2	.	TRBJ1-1	TGTGCCAGCATAACGAACACTGAAGCTTTCTTT	CASITNTEAFF
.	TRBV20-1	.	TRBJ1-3	TGCAGTGCTAGCCCGGCCACGGAGATTGGAAACACCATATATTTT	CSASPATEIGNTIYF
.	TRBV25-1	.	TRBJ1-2	TGTGCCAGCAGTTACTCGAGCTTCAGGGAGATCTATGGCTACACCTTC	CASSYSSFREIYGYTF
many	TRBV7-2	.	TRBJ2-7	TGTGCCAGCAGCTTAGGGTCGGGGAACTACGAGCAGTACTTC	CASSLGSGNYEQYF
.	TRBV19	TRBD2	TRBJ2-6	TGTGCCAGTAGCCCATGGTTAGCGGGCGGTACTGGGGCCAACGTCCTGACTTTC	CASSPWLAGGTGANVLTF
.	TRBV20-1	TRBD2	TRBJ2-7	TGCAGTGCTAGGGGACACCTTCGGCTAGCGGGAACGGGCGAGCAGTACTTC	CSARGHLRLAGTGEQYF